By share of the sample, the clone carrying this TCR beta chain is medium-sized. Its antigen is not known. The cDNA was synthesized by 5'RACE incorporating 10-nucleotide random UMIs. MiXCR was run by TCRdb on the 5' RACE reads, yielding one entry per CDR3 protein. The sample holds more than 60,000 distinct CDR3 sequences; 3.7% are singletons and the top ten take around 2.1%. The data stem from a study of neurological immune-mediated disorders. Whole-study findings and limits: The multiple sclerosis repertoire cluster lacked an association with any feature, whether clinical or MRI. HTLV-1-associated myelopathy displayed the greatest TCR clonal expansion, and multiple sclerosis exhibited the smallest, lower than that of healthy controls.

Looked up from germline, CDR1 is SGHRS and CDR2 is YFSETQ. Trimming removed 6 bases from V and 1 base from J, with 7 bases in between. CDR3 length: 13 residues. V usage is TRBV5-1 and J usage is TRBJ2-2, with D unresolved. Material: PBMCs. The receptor comes from a woman between 50 and 59 years old with multiple sclerosis. The CDR3, as DNA: TGCGCCAGCAATGTGGGGAACACCGGGGAGCTGTTTTTT. This sequence encodes CASNVGNTGELFF.